This TCR beta chain was documented in a study of OX40 agonist ivuxolimab in advanced cancers. Overall study: Partial responses were achieved by three patients: one hepatocellular carcinoma, two cutaneous melanoma. General study findings and limits: In the expanded peripheral T cells, antigen specificity was never determined. In the 0.1 to 3.0 mg/kg range, CD4+ and CD8+ blood T cells had expanded clonally by week 6. Among the lowest peripheral clonal expansion occurred in 0.1-3.0 mg/kg partial responders.

Repertoires were generated with immunoSEQ multiplex PCR, while TCRdb's copy carries only in-frame clones and drops some. The sample contains fewer than 70,000 clones, more than 80% of which appear only once. In the case of this clone: Its target is unknown.

The CDR3 sequence is 15 residues long. The ends lost 5 bases at V and 3 bases at J; junction bases unmatched: 6. CDR1 is SGHTA, CDR2 FQGTGA, per germline. V and J are TRBV7-3 and TRBJ2-1, with 8 bases aligning to TRBD1. The source of this sequence is an adult with an advanced solid tumor such as melanoma, head and neck, liver or kidney cancer. Sequencing was performed on CD4+ or CD8+ T cells sorted from blood, taken in a trial of the OX40 agonist ivuxolimab. The CDR3 DNA sequence: TGTGCCAGCAGCCTAGGGACAGGTCGCTACAATGAGCAGTTCTTC. Its translation is CASSLGTGRYNEQFF.